This T cell receptor (beta chain) was captured by sequencing in a study of blood T cell repertoires in COVID-19. This CDR3 is built from 14 residues. CDR1 is MNHEY, CDR2 SMNVEV, per germline (reference sequence). Trimming pared 4 bases from V and 5 bases from J, leaving 14 bases between. TCRdb keeps only in-frame clones here, not all; method: immunoSEQ multiplex PCR. The sample yields over 130,000 clones, roughly 82% seen once. The V gene is TRBV27, the J gene TRBJ1-1, with TRBD1 as a possible D gene (6 bases). The specimen was peripheral blood. The TCR was taken from a man in his 70s with acute or convalescent COVID-19. CDR3 amino acids: CASSSRGRETEAFF. The CDR3, as DNA: TGTGCCAGCAGTTCCAGGGGAAGAGAGACTGAAGCTTTCTTT.